The 24 T cell receptor beta chains presented below share a single source sample, sequenced in a study of beta chain features in type 1 diabetes. Expressed TCRB transcripts got sequenced, as all isolated RNA was reverse transcribed. Assay: immunoSEQ multiplex PCR; the TCRdb copy retains only in-frame clones and omits some. The sample shows around 190,000 clones, around 13% of them seen only once. The specimen was central memory CD4+ T cells from blood. The receptors shown here come from a woman aged 18-29 years in good health.

The chain recombines TRBV29-1 with TRBJ2-3, with unresolved D. This CDR3 spans 13 amino acids. Germline V gives CDR1 SQVTM, CDR2 ANQGSEA. Trimming pared 0 bases from V and 5 bases from J, leaving 9 bases between. The DNA for the CDR3 is TGCAGCGTTGAAGATCTGAGGAAAGATACGCAGTATTTT. It specifies CSVEDLRKDTQYF.

J is TRBJ2-1 and V is TRBV9; D call uncertain. The germline gives CDR1 SGDLS, CDR2 YYNGEE. The CDR3 runs 14 residues. V was clipped by 4 bases and J by 4 bases, with 12 bases between them. The CDR3 region has the DNA TGTGCCAGCAGCCGCGATAGTATATACAATGAGCAGTTCTTC. The encoded protein is CASSRDSIYNEQFF.

The chain joins TRBV2 to TRBJ2-7; a weak D match, TRBD1 (6 bases). Germline assignment: CDR1 SNHLY and CDR2 FYNNEI. The CDR3 has 13 residues. V was pared by 6 bases and J by 6 bases, with 15 bases between. The CDR3 DNA is TGTGCCAGCAGCCAAAGGGACATGGCCGAGCAGTACTTC. Its translation is CASSQRDMAEQYF.

The rearrangement joins TRBV19 to TRBJ2-2; D may be TRBD1 (5 bases). The CDR3 spans 16 residues. V lost 7 bases and J 1 base, leaving 16 bases between the germline ends. Looked up from germline, CDR1 is LNHDA and CDR2 is SQIVND (reference sequence). The CDR3 DNA is TGTGCCAGTATAGTTTCACAGGTCATGAACACCGGGGAGCTGTTTTTT. Encoded protein: CASIVSQVMNTGELFF. The variable domain in full, with the rest retrieved from reference TRBV19 and TRBJ2-2, is DGGITQSPKYLFRKEGQNVTLSCEQNLNHDAMYWYRQDPGQGLRLIYYSQIVNDFQKGDIAEGYSVSREKKESFPLTVTSAQKNPTAFYLCASIVSQVMNTGELFFGEGSRLTVL.

V and J are TRBV6-1 and TRBJ2-7; D remains unclear. Germline CDR1 reads MNHNS; CDR2 reads SASEGT. The CDR3 spans 13 residues. V dropped 3 bases and J dropped 2 bases, with 8 bases sitting between them. DNA of the CDR3: TGTGCCAGCAGTGACCGTCTAGCCTACGAGCAGTACTTC. It is translated as CASSDRLAYEQYF.

This clone came up a few times. The chain has TRBV11-2 and TRBJ2-6; D gene uncertain. CDR3 length: 16 residues. V was shortened by 5 bases and J by 4 bases, with 15 bases between the two germline ends. Germline V lookup: CDR1 SGHAT, CDR2 FQNNGV. The CDR3, as DNA: TGTGCCAGCAGCCTCTGGAGCCCCAACGGGGCCAACGTCCTGACTTTC. It encodes CASSLWSPNGANVLTF.

This clone was seen only a few times. The J gene is TRBJ2-7, the V gene TRBV29-1; TRBD1 matches 7 bases. The V segment lost 4 bases and the J segment 5 bases; nucleotides outside the gene matches: 8. The CDR3 has 13 amino acids. Germline CDR1 is SQVTM and CDR2 is ANQGSEA. For the CDR3, the DNA is TGCAGCGTTGTAGTAGGGGGCAGCGACGAGCAGTACTTC. It codes for CSVVVGGSDEQYF.

The chain uses TRBV5-1 and TRBJ2-5; 10 bases line up with TRBD2. The germline gives CDR1 SGHRS, CDR2 YFSETQ. V gave up 1 base and J gave up 4 bases; unmatched junction bases: 7. The CDR3 sequence is 16 residues long. The CDR3 DNA reads as TGCGCCAGCAGCTTGCTCCCAGTAGCGGGAGGAGAGACCCAGTACTTC. It translates to CASSLLPVAGGETQYF.

This clone was seen repeatedly, ten times or more. The rearrangement joins TRBV15 to TRBJ1-1; a possible D gene is TRBD1 (6 bases). This CDR3 has 14 amino acids. Germline V gives CDR1 LNHNV, CDR2 YYDKDF (reference sequence). V dropped 0 bases and J dropped 2 bases, with 7 bases sitting between them. CDR3 protein: CATSRDRGNTEAFF. The CDR3 DNA is TGTGCCACCAGCAGAGACAGGGGAAACACTGAAGCTTTCTTT.

This clone was seen a few times. V gene TRBV4-3 combines with J gene TRBJ1-5, with TRBD1 matching over 9 bases. The CDR3 is made up of 16 amino acids. Germline lookup yields CDR1 LGHNA and CDR2 YSLEER. V shed 0 bases and J 2 bases; nucleotides not matched to a gene: 2. CDR3 loop: CASSQETGGGNQPQHF. CDR3 sequence (DNA): TGCGCCAGCAGCCAAGAGACAGGGGGTGGCAATCAGCCCCAGCATTTT.

This rearrangement joins TRBV11-2 to TRBJ2-7; tentative D call: TRBD1 (5 bases). Trimming shortened V by 1 base and J by 4 bases, and 11 bases separated the two germline ends. Germline V gene sequence: CDR1 SGHAT, CDR2 FQNNGV. The CDR3 runs to 14 residues. CDR3: CASSLVGVGYEQYF. CDR3 bases: TGTGCCAGCAGCTTAGTAGGGGTAGGGTACGAGCAGTACTTC.

The chain combines TRBV4-1 with TRBJ2-5; 8 nucleotides match TRBD1. Trimming cost V 2 bases and J 1 base; bases outside gene matches: 3. CDR1 and CDR2 (germline): MGHRA, YSYEKL. This CDR3 has 15 amino acids. CDR3 in DNA: TGCGCCAGCAGCCAACACGGGACAGGCCAAGAGACCCAGTACTTC. Amino acids: CASSQHGTGQETQYF.

This chain links TRBV7-9 with TRBJ1-1; perhaps TRBD1 as D (5 bases). Germline V gene sequence: CDR1 SEHNR, CDR2 FQNEAQ (reference sequence). The V gene lost 7 bases and the J gene lost 5 bases, with 14 bases spanning the gap. The CDR3 is 13 amino acids. This CDR3 reads CASKRQGRTEAFF. The CDR3 DNA follows: TGTGCCAGCAAAAGGCAGGGTCGGACTGAAGCTTTCTTT.

This clone was counted between two and nine times. Other DNA sequences in this specimen translate into the identical CDR3. The chain is built from TRBV6-5 and TRBJ1-2; D not resolved. Germline-derived CDR1 and CDR2 are MNHEY and SVGAGI. Trimming pared 4 bases from V and 4 bases from J, leaving 4 bases between. The CDR3 covers 11 residues. The CDR3 protein is CASSSGYGYTF. As DNA, the CDR3 is TGTGCCAGCAGTTCGGGCTATGGCTACACCTTC.

The chain has TRBV28 and TRBJ1-1, with 9 bases fitting TRBD1. Germline-derived CDR1 and CDR2 are MDHEN and SYDVKM. This CDR3 is 16 amino acids long. With 2 bases clipped from V and 0 bases from J, the junction kept 4 bases outside the gene matches. CDR3 protein: CASSLRTGAVNTEAFF. The CDR3, as DNA: TGTGCCAGCAGTTTAAGGACAGGGGCGGTGAACACTGAAGCTTTCTTT.

The chain uses TRBV19 and TRBJ2-5; weak D call: TRBD2 (6 bases). Germline-derived CDR1 and CDR2 are LNHDA and SQIVND (reference sequence). This CDR3 contains 16 residues. V was pared by 3 bases and J by 5 bases, with 19 bases between. CDR3 sequence: CASSMGGSGFAETQYF. In DNA form, the CDR3 reads TGTGCCAGTAGTATGGGGGGTTCGGGATTCGCGGAGACCCAGTACTTC. Based on the CDR3 plus reference TRBV19 and TRBJ2-5, the full variable domain is DGGITQSPKYLFRKEGQNVTLSCEQNLNHDAMYWYRQDPGQGLRLIYYSQIVNDFQKGDIAEGYSVSREKKESFPLTVTSAQKNPTAFYLCASSMGGSGFAETQYFGPGTRLLVL.

The chain couples TRBV2 to TRBJ2-7; 9 bases agree with TRBD1. V shed 4 bases and J 4 bases; nucleotides not matched to a gene: 5. Germline V lookup: CDR1 SNHLY, CDR2 FYNNEI. The CDR3 loop spans 14 amino acids. This CDR3 is CASSGQGGLYEQYF. The CDR3, as DNA: TGTGCCAGCAGTGGACAGGGGGGACTTTACGAGCAGTACTTC.

This clone was picked up many times. The V gene is TRBV28, the J gene TRBJ2-1; 8 bases match TRBD2. Trimming cost V 5 bases and J 2 bases; bases outside gene matches: 11. The CDR3 is 17 amino acids. Germline CDR1 reads MDHEN; CDR2 reads SYDVKM. CDR3 loop: CASSRGRGSGTYNEQFF. In DNA form, the CDR3 reads TGTGCCAGCAGTCGTGGGCGTGGTAGCGGGACCTACAATGAGCAGTTCTTC.

This clone was picked up a small number of times. V and J are TRBV6-1 and TRBJ1-4, with D unclear. The V end was cut by 5 bases, the J end by 5 bases, with 9 bases between. Germline-derived CDR1 and CDR2 are MNHNS and SASEGT. This CDR3 spans 13 amino acids. The CDR3 sequence: CASSRHENEKLFF. The CDR3 region has the DNA TGTGCCAGCAGTAGACACGAAAATGAAAAACTGTTTTTT.

This clone was seen ten or more times. This rearrangement joins TRBV7-2 to TRBJ2-7; D unclear. Germline V gene sequence: CDR1 SGHTA, CDR2 FQGNSA. The CDR3 length is 13 residues. V was shortened by 5 bases and J by 3 bases, with 11 bases between the two germline ends. This CDR3 reads CASSPGPVYEQYF. The CDR3 bases are TGTGCCAGCAGCCCTGGGCCAGTCTACGAGCAGTACTTC. The full variable domain, with the rest looked up from reference TRBV7-2 and TRBJ2-7, is GAGVSQSPSNKVTEKGKDVELRCDPISGHTALYWYRQSLGQGLEFLIYFQGNSAPDKSGLPSDRFSAERTGGSVSTLTIQRTQQEDSAVYLCASSPGPVYEQYFGPGTRLTVT.

This clone was picked up a small number of times. This rearrangement joins TRBV28 to TRBJ2-7, with TRBD2 matching 9 bases. There are 11 residues in the CDR3. CDR1 is MDHEN, CDR2 SYDVKM, per germline. V lost 3 bases and J lost 12; bases outside the gene matches: 3. DNA for the CDR3: TGTGCCAGCAGTTTTAGCGGGAGAGGGTACTTC. As protein: CASSFSGRGYF.

This clone was seen only a few times. This rearrangement joins TRBV7-9 to TRBJ1-1, with a tentative D call TRBD1 (6 bases). Germline values: CDR1 SEHNR, CDR2 FQNEAQ (reference sequence). The CDR3 loop spans 15 amino acids. V lost 4 bases and J lost 6, with 18 bases in between. The CDR3 region is CASSSPGHGGSEAFF. The CDR3 region has the DNA TGTGCCAGCAGCTCCCCGGGACATGGCGGCTCTGAAGCTTTCTTT.

This clone appeared a few times. This chain uses TRBV11-1 with TRBJ2-1, with TRBD2 identical over 7 bases. Germline assignment: CDR1 SGHAT and CDR2 FQDESV (reference sequence). The V segment lost 0 bases and the J segment 8 bases; nucleotides outside the gene matches: 16. This CDR3 comprises 18 residues. The CDR3 DNA sequence: TGTGCCAGCAGCTTAGCAAGGGCGCGGGAGATAATAAACGATGAGCAGTTCTTC. Protein product: CASSLARAREIINDEQFF.

With respect to this clone: The sample has other DNA sequences that encode this CDR3 too. This chain links TRBV5-1 with TRBJ2-7, with D maybe TRBD2 (5 bases). The CDR3 has 14 amino acids. The V gene's germline CDR1 is SGHRS and CDR2 YFSETQ. V dropped 0 bases and J dropped 1 base, with 8 bases sitting between them. DNA of the CDR3: TGCGCCAGCAGCTTGGGAGGGTCTTCCTACGAGCAGTACTTC. Translated: CASSLGGSSYEQYF.